This T cell receptor (beta chain) comes out of a study of cytomegalovirus exposure and HLA in healthy donors. The wider study: Unique TCRs numbering around 80 million, obtained from HLA-typed donors, made up an early data release.

The CDR3 totals 19 residues. The ends lost 0 bases at V and 4 bases at J; junction bases unmatched: 9. Germline CDR1 is SGHDN and CDR2 is FVKESK. Study-wide points: Listed as cytomegalovirus-associated were more than 150 TCR beta chains. Analyzed later, association rates of TCRs varied across HLA loci, with DRB1 most and HLA-C fewest. CMV antigen specificity was confirmed in vitro for a few CMV-associated chains.

A word on this clone: Its target is unknown.

PCR employed 60 Vbeta and 13 Jbeta primers. The table came from immunoSEQ multiplex PCR; TCRdb's copy has only in-frame clones and leaves some out. This table holds 250,000 to 350,000 clones, roughly 80% found once. The chain is built from TRBV14 and TRBJ2-2, with 12 bases lining up with TRBD2. The sequencing input was PBMCs. The TCR comes from a girl aged 2 to 9 in good health and CMV-seronegative. The DNA of the CDR3 is TGTGCCAGCAGCCAAGATAAGGCTAGCGGGGGGGCCATCACCGGGGAGCTGTTTTTT. Its translation: CASSQDKASGGAITGELFF.